What follows are 21 T cell receptor beta chains derived from one specimen sequenced in a study of cytomegalovirus exposure and HLA in healthy donors. PCR employed 60 Vbeta and 13 Jbeta primers. TCRdb's copy holds only in-frame clones and misses some; the assay was immunoSEQ multiplex PCR. The sample comprises more than 85,000 clones, under 80% of which are singletons, and 1.5% to 2.5% rests with the top ten. Sequences were obtained from PBMCs. The receptors stem from a man aged 35 to 55 in good health and CMV-seronegative.

The CDR3 is CASSLNSGPYEQYF. The CDR3 region has the DNA TGCGCCAGCAGCCTTAATAGCGGACCCTACGAGCAGTACTTC. This sequence joins TRBV5-1 and TRBJ2-7; D possibly corresponds to TRBD2 (6 bases). Germline CDR1 and CDR2: SGHRS and YFSETQ. The CDR3 has 14 amino acids. V was pared by 4 bases and J by 2 bases, with 13 bases between.

The V gene is TRBV4-3, the J gene TRBJ2-7, with 13 positions matching TRBD2. This CDR3 is built from 15 residues. Per the germline V gene, CDR1 is LGHNA and CDR2 is YSLEER. V trimming: 2 bases; J trimming: 7 bases; junction bases outside the gene matches: 5. Written as DNA, the CDR3 is TGCGCCAGCAGCCAACGACTAGCGGGGGGTAGGGAGCAGTACTTC. This translates into CASSQRLAGGREQYF.

The chain is built from TRBV19 and TRBJ2-1; weak D call: TRBD2 (5 bases). CDR1 and CDR2 (germline): LNHDA, SQIVND (reference sequence). The V and J ends lost 6 bases and 10 bases respectively, with 22 bases between them. This CDR3 spans 15 amino acids. The CDR3 DNA sequence: TGTGCCAGTAGGATTAAGGACGGGGTTGGGCCCGAGCAGTTCTTC. Translation gives CASRIKDGVGPEQFF.

This clone was detected only a few times. The J gene is TRBJ1-2, the V gene TRBV6-5; 8 bases fit TRBD1. CDR1 and CDR2 (germline): MNHEY, SVGAGI. This CDR3 spans 16 amino acids. V dropped 3 bases and J dropped 3; count of bases not matched to a gene: 9. In DNA, the CDR3 is TGTGCCAGCAGTTATTTAGACAGGGGCGAATACTATGGCTACACCTTC. It codes for CASSYLDRGEYYGYTF.

The V call is TRBV6-6, the J call TRBJ2-3; 8 positions agree with TRBD2. The CDR3 covers 15 residues. The V and J ends lost 7 bases and 0 bases, in that order; junction bases with no gene match: 6. Germline CDR1 MNHNY, CDR2 SVGAGI (reference sequence). CDR3 loop: CASTRAGESTDTQYF. The CDR3 DNA is TGTGCCAGCACGCGAGCGGGAGAAAGCACAGATACGCAGTATTTT.

The chain uses TRBV18 and TRBJ2-1, with TRBD1 as a possible D gene (5 bases). Between the trimmed V and J ends, which lost 0 bases and 5 bases, there was a span of 5 bases. There are 13 residues in the CDR3. Looked up from germline, CDR1 is KGHSH and CDR2 is LQKENI. The CDR3 region has the DNA TGTGCCAGCTCACCACCGGACAACAATGAGCAGTTCTTC. Translation: CASSPPDNNEQFF. The whole variable domain, filled in from reference TRBV18 and TRBJ2-1, reads NAGVMQNPRHLVRRRGQEARLRCSPMKGHSHVYWYRQLPEEGLKFMVYLQKENIIDESGMPKERFSAEFPKEGPSILRIQQVVRGDSAAYFCASSPPDNNEQFFGPGTRLTVL.

This sequence joins TRBV2 and TRBJ2-1; 9 nucleotides align to TRBD1. V was pared by 8 bases and J by 10 bases, with 15 bases of the junction left unmatched. The CDR3 covers 15 residues. Germline V CDR1 and CDR2: SNHLY, FYNNEI. Here the CDR3 DNA reads TGTGCCAGCTGTTTGACAGGGGGTTATAGCGGCGAGCAGTTCTTC. Protein: CASCLTGGYSGEQFF. Full variable domain (missing parts from reference TRBV2 and TRBJ2-1): EPEVTQTPSHQVTQMGQEVILRCVPISNHLYFYWYRQILGQKVEFLVSFYNNEISEKSEIFDDQFSVERPDGSNFTLKIRSTKLEDSAMYFCASCLTGGYSGEQFFGPGTRLTVL.

The J gene is TRBJ2-1, the V gene TRBV5-4; D is possibly TRBD2 (5 bases). Germline V CDR1 and CDR2: SGHNT, YYREEE (reference sequence). This CDR3 comprises 16 residues. Between the trimmed V and J ends, which lost 4 bases and 2 bases, there was a span of 16 bases. In nucleotides, the CDR3 is TGTGCCAGCAGCCCTCCGGAGGCTTCAGCCTACAATGAGCAGTTCTTC. It yields the protein CASSPPEASAYNEQFF.

V and J are TRBV6-1 and TRBJ1-4; D not certain. The germline V gene encodes CDR1 MNHNS and CDR2 SASEGT. This CDR3 comprises 13 residues. The ends were cut back, 6 bases at V and 9 bases at J, with 14 bases in the middle. CDR3: CASSPLLGKKLFF. The CDR3 DNA reads TGTGCCAGCAGCCCGCTTCTGGGCAAAAAACTGTTTTTT.

The gene calls are TRBV6-5 and TRBJ1-4; 7 bases match TRBD1. Trimming removed 6 bases from V and 8 bases from J; junction bases left unmatched: 12. CDR1 and CDR2 (germline): MNHEY, SVGAGI. This CDR3 contains 15 residues. The CDR3 reads CASRPQGTPEEKLFF. The CDR3 DNA sequence: TGTGCCAGCAGACCACAGGGGACTCCGGAGGAAAAACTGTTTTTT.

The chain uses TRBV7-9 and TRBJ2-7; D remains ambiguous. The ends were cut back, 1 base at V and 3 bases at J, with 19 bases in the middle. Germline V gene lookup returns CDR1 SEHNR and CDR2 FQNEAQ (reference sequence). The CDR3 totals 17 residues. The CDR3 loop reads CASSLGPGGIPGYEQYF. CDR3 nucleotide sequence: TGTGCCAGCAGCTTAGGCCCCGGCGGTATCCCGGGCTACGAGCAGTACTTC. Filled out from reference TRBV7-9 and TRBJ2-7, the complete variable domain reads DTGVSQNPRHKITKRGQNVTFRCDPISEHNRLYWYRQTLGQGPEFLTYFQNEAQLEKSRLLSDRFSAERPKGSFSTLEIQRTEQGDSAMYLCASSLGPGGIPGYEQYFGPGTRLTVT.

This rearrangement joins TRBV4-3 to TRBJ1-2; no firm D call. Germline values: CDR1 LGHNA, CDR2 YSLEER. This CDR3 has 15 amino acids. The germline V and J ends were trimmed by 1 base and 3 bases, with 12 bases remaining between them. The CDR3 nucleotides are TGCGCCAGCAGCCAAGTTGCTAGTATGGACTATGGCTACACCTTC. Amino acids: CASSQVASMDYGYTF.

The chain couples TRBV14 to TRBJ2-3, with 9 bases identical to TRBD1. V was clipped by 2 bases and J by 5 bases; unmatched bases: 8. CDR1 SGHDN and CDR2 FVKESK come from the germline V gene. The CDR3 runs to 16 residues. The CDR3 DNA follows: TGTGCCAGCAGCCAACCCTACAGGGGGCAAAGAGATACGCAGTATTTT. As protein: CASSQPYRGQRDTQYF.

V is TRBV9 and J is TRBJ2-3, with 10 bases that match TRBD2. The CDR3 runs to 16 residues. Germline trimming cut 4 bases from V and 1 base from J; bases unmatched to any gene: 6. From germline, CDR1 is SGDLS and CDR2 YYNGEE. In nucleotides, the CDR3 is TGTGCCAGCAGCCTCGGACTAGCGGCCGGCACAGATACGCAGTATTTT. Residues: CASSLGLAAGTDTQYF.

The V call is TRBV7-2, the J call TRBJ2-2; D is uncertain. This CDR3 is 14 amino acids long. Trimming removed 1 base from V and 7 bases from J, with 10 bases in between. Germline loops: CDR1 SGHTA, CDR2 FQGNSA. CDR3 sequence: CASSLVRVGGELFF. The CDR3 DNA reads TGTGCCAGCAGCTTAGTTCGAGTCGGCGGGGAGCTGTTTTTT.

V and J are TRBV28 and TRBJ2-4; D may be TRBD1 (5 bases). The germline V gene has CDR1 MDHEN and CDR2 SYDVKM. The ends were cut back, 5 bases at V and 0 bases at J, with 11 bases in the middle. The CDR3 is 15 amino acids. The CDR3 DNA is TGTGCCAGCAGTCCAGACAGTCAAGCCAAAAACATTCAGTACTTC. This codes for CASSPDSQAKNIQYF.

The gene calls are TRBV7-2 and TRBJ1-3; D is unresolved. The CDR3 covers 14 residues. The V gene lost 1 base and the J gene lost 1 base, with 5 bases spanning the gap. Germline values: CDR1 SGHTA, CDR2 FQGNSA. Here the CDR3 DNA reads TGTGCCAGCAGCTTAGGTCTTTCTGGAAACACCATATATTTT. Amino acid sequence: CASSLGLSGNTIYF.

The chain joins TRBV19 to TRBJ1-5, with D possibly being TRBD1 (5 bases). The CDR3 is made up of 14 amino acids. Trimming stripped 3 bases from V and 4 bases from J, with 10 bases between. CDR1 and CDR2 from the germline V gene are LNHDA and SQIVND (reference sequence). CDR3 nucleotides: TGTGCCAGTAGTATTTTCACAGGAAATCAGCCCCAGCATTTT. This encodes CASSIFTGNQPQHF.

The table lists this clone with a few counts. The gene calls are TRBV6-6 and TRBJ2-3, with D tentatively TRBD2 (5 bases). Per the germline V gene, CDR1 is MNHNY and CDR2 is SVGAGI (reference sequence). The CDR3 extends over 15 amino acids. Trimming took 6 bases from V and 4 from J, leaving 17 bases between them. CDR3 nucleotide sequence: TGTGCCAGCAGCCCGGGATTTAGCCCCCCAGATACGCAGTATTTT. Translation: CASSPGFSPPDTQYF.

The chain links TRBV5-1 to TRBJ2-2, with D maybe TRBD2 (5 bases). This CDR3 spans 15 amino acids. V gave up 4 bases and J gave up 1 base, with 11 bases separating them. Germline assignment: CDR1 SGHRS and CDR2 YFSETQ. CDR3 amino acids: CASSPLGLNTGELFF. CDR3 DNA: TGCGCCAGCAGCCCTCTCGGACTGAACACCGGGGAGCTGTTTTTT.

The sample holds one count of this clone. The chain couples TRBV19 to TRBJ2-1; 9 bases match TRBD2. J lost 9 bases, V lost 5 bases, and 11 bases had no gene match. This CDR3 region has 15 residues. The germline V gene has CDR1 LNHDA and CDR2 SQIVND (reference sequence). The CDR3 bases are TGTGCCAGTAGTCCCCGGGTAGCGGGAGATGGTGAGCAGTTCTTC. It translates to CASSPRVAGDGEQFF.